This T cell receptor beta chain comes out of a study of blood T cell repertoires in COVID-19. Study as a whole: Acute and convalescent COVID-19 specimens originated in the United States, Italy and Spain. Sample material is recorded as cDNA or gDNA derived from T cells, B-cell-depleted T cells, or PBMCs.

V lost 0 bases to trimming and J lost 0 bases, with 10 bases between them. Germline assignment: CDR1 SGHRS and CDR2 YFSETQ. CDR3 size: 16 residues. Source study methods: Reference gene primer amplification in the assay estimated nucleated cell counts. Assay used: immunoSEQ multiplex PCR; TCRdb lists only in-frame clones, some missing. The DNA gave D and trimming, while V, J and clone size come from that table. The table has about 490,000 clones, 70% to 90% seen once; the top ten hold 3.2%. The V and J genes are TRBV5-1 and TRBJ2-1; the D gene is possibly TRBD2 (5 bases). The sequenced sample consisted of peripheral blood. The sequence was obtained from a human donor in a cohort sampled during active COVID-19. The CDR3, as DNA: TGCGCCAGCAGCTTGGCCGGGGATAGCTCCTACAATGAGCAGTTCTTC. This translates into CASSLAGDSSYNEQFF.